A single TCR beta chain is shown here with its context. The data were taken from a study of blood T cell repertoires in COVID-19. Study details: T cells, B-cell-depleted T cells, or PBMCs provided the cDNA or gDNA that served as material.

The CDR3 is 14 amino acids. Looked up from germline, CDR1 is LNHDA and CDR2 is SQIVND (reference sequence). J was trimmed by 4 bases and V by 2 bases; bases with no gene match: 3. In the authors' methods: Nucleated cell counts were estimated from reference gene primer amplification. Some clones are missing from TCRdb's copy, which holds only in-frame ones; the method was immunoSEQ multiplex PCR. The V and J calls and clone size were taken over from that table, and D and trimming were inferred from the DNA. The sample lists about 260,000 clones; 80% to 90% were seen once. Shortly before study entry, within 2 weeks, exposed participants had met a COVID-19 case.

The TCR comes from a woman between 35 and 50 years old who had been exposed to COVID-19. The specimen sequenced was PBMCs or T cells enriched from blood (not recorded which). The chain has TRBV19 and TRBJ1-1; 8 nucleotides line up with TRBD1. CDR3 in amino acids: CASSIITGGTEAFF. The CDR3 DNA is TGTGCCAGTAGTATAATAACAGGGGGCACTGAAGCTTTCTTT.